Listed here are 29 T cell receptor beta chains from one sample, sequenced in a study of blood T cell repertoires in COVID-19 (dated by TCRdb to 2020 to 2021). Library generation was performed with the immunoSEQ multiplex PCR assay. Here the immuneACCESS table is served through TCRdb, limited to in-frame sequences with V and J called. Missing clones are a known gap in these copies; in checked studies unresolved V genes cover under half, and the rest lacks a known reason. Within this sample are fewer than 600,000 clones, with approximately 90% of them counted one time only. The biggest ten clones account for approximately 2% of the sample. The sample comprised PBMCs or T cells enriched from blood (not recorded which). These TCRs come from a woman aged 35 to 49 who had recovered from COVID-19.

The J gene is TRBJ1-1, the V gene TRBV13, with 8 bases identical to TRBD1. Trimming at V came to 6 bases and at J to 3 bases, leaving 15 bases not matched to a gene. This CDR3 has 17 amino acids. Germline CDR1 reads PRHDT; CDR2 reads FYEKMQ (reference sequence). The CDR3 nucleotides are TGTGCCAGCAGGTTACCGCCGGGACAGGCGACCTACACTGAAGCTTTCTTT. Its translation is CASRLPPGQATYTEAFF.

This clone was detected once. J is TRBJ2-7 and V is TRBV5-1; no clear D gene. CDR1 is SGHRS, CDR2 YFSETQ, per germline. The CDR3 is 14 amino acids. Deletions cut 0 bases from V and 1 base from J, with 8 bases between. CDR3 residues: CASSLGRSSYEQYF. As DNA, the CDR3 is TGCGCCAGCAGCTTGGGGAGATCTTCCTACGAGCAGTACTTC.

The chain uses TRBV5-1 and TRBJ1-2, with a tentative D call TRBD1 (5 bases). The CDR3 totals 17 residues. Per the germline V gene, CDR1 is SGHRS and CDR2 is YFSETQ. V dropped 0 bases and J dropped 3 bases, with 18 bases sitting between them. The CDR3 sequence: CASSLEPGTTDDYGYTF. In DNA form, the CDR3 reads TGCGCCAGCAGCTTGGAGCCAGGGACTACCGACGACTATGGCTACACCTTC.

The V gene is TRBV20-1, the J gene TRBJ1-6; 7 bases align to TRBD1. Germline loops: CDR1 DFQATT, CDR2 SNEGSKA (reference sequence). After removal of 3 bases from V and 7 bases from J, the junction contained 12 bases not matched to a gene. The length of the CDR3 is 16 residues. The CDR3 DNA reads TGCAGTGCTAGTAAGGCAACAGACAGGGACAATTCACCCCTCCACTTT. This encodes CSASKATDRDNSPLHF.

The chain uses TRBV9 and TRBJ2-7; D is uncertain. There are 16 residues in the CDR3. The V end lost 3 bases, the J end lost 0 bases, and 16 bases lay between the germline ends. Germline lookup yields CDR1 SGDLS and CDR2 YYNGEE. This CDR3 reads CASSALPATNSYEQYF. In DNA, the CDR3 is TGTGCCAGCAGCGCCCTCCCAGCGACCAACTCCTACGAGCAGTACTTC.

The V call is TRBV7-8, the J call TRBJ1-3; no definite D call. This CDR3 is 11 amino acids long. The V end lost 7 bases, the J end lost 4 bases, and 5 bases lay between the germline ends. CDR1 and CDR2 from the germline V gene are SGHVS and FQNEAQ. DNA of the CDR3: TGTGCCAGCAAGGAGGGAAACACCATATATTTT. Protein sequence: CASKEGNTIYF.

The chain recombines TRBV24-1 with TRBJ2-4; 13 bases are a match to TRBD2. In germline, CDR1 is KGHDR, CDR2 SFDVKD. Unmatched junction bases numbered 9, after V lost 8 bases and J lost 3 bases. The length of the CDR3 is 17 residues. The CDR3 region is CATNGLAGDMVKNIQYF. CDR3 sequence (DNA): TGTGCCACCAACGGACTAGCGGGAGACATGGTCAAAAACATTCAGTACTTC.

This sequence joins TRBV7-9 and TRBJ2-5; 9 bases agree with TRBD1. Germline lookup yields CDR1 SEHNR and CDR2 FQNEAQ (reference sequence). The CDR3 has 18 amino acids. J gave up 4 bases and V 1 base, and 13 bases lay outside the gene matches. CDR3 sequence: CASSLDGAGQGISETQYF. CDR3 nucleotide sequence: TGTGCCAGCAGCTTAGACGGCGCGGGACAGGGCATATCAGAGACCCAGTACTTC.

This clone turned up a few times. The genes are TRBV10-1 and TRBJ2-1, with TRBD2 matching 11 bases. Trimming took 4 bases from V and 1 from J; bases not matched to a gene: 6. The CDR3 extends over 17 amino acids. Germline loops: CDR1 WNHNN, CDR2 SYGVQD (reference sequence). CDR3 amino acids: CASSGSTSGISYNEQFF. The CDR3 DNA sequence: TGCGCCAGCAGTGGATCGACTAGCGGGATATCCTACAATGAGCAGTTCTTC.

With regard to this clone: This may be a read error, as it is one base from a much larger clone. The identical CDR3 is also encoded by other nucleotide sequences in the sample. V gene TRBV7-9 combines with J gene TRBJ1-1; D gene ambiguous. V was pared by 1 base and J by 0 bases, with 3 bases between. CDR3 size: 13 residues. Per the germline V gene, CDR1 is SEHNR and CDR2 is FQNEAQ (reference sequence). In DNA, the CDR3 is TGTGCCAGCAGCTTAGATATGAACACTGAAGCTTTCTTT. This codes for CASSLDMNTEAFF.

Here the CDR3 reads CATSDRVGTDTQYF. In DNA form, the CDR3 reads TGTGCCACCAGTGACAGGGTAGGGACAGATACGCAGTATTTT. The V call is TRBV24-1, the J call TRBJ2-3; possibly TRBD1 for D (5 bases). Germline V gene data show CDR1 as KGHDR and CDR2 as SFDVKD. The CDR3 spans 14 residues. V shed 4 bases and J shed 3 bases, with 10 bases lying between them.

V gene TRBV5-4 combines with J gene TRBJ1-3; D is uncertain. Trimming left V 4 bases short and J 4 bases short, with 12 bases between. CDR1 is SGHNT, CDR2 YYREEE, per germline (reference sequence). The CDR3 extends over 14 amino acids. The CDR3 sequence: CASSHPDSGNTIYF. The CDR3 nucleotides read TGTGCCAGCAGCCACCCGGACTCAGGAAACACCATATATTTT.

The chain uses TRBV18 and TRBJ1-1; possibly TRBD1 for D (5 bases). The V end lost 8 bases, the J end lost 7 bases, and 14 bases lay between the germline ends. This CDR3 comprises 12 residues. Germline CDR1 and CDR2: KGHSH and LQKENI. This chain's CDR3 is CASRTAGVEAFF. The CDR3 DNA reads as TGTGCCAGCCGGACGGCGGGGGTTGAAGCTTTCTTT.

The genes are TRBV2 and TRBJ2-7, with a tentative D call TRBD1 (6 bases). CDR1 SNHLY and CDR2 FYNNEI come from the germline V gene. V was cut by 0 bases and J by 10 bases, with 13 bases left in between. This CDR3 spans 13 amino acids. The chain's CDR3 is CASSEAIRGHQYF. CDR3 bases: TGTGCCAGCAGTGAAGCGATTAGGGGACACCAGTACTTC.

CDR3 protein: CASSQGGGFSYNEQFF. The CDR3 DNA follows: TGCGCCAGCAGCCAAGGGGGGGGGTTCTCCTACAATGAGCAGTTCTTC. V and J are TRBV4-3 and TRBJ2-1; the match to TRBD2 covers 7 bases. This CDR3 spans 16 amino acids. The trim removed 1 base at V and 0 bases at J, leaving 3 bases unmatched. Germline values: CDR1 LGHNA, CDR2 YSLEER.

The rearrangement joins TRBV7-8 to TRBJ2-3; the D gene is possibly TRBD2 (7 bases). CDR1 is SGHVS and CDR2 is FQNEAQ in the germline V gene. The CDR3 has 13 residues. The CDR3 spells CAGGGRNTDTQYF. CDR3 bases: TGTGCGGGGGGCGGGAGAAACACAGATACGCAGTATTTT.

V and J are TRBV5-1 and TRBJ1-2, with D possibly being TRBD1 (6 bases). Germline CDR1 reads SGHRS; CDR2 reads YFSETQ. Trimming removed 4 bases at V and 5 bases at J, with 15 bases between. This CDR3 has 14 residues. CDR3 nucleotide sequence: TGCGCCAGCAGCATGACCCAGGGGCTGTATGGCTACACCTTC. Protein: CASSMTQGLYGYTF.

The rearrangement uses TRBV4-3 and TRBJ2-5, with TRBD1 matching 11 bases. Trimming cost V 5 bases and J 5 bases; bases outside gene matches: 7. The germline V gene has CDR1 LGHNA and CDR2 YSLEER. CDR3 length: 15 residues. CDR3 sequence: CASSSGQGAWETQYF. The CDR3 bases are TGCGCCAGCAGCTCCGGACAGGGGGCATGGGAGACCCAGTACTTC.

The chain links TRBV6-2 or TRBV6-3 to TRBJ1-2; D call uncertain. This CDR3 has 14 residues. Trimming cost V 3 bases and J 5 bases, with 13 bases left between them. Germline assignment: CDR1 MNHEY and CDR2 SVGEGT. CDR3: CASSYSSGIYGYTF. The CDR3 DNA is TGTGCCAGCAGTTATTCCTCCGGGATTTATGGCTACACCTTC.

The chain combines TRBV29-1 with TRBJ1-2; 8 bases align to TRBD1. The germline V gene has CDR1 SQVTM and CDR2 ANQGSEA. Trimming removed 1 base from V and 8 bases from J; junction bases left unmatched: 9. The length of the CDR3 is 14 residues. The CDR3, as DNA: TGCAGCGTTGAAGGGTTTCAGGGGGCGCAGGGCTACACCTTC. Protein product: CSVEGFQGAQGYTF.

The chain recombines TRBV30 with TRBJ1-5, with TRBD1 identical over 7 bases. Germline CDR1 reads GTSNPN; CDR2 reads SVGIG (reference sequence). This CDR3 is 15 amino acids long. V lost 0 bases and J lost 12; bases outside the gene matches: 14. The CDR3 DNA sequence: TGTGCCTGGAGTGTACAGGGACAGTTAAAATTGGTCCAGCATTTT. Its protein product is CAWSVQGQLKLVQHF.

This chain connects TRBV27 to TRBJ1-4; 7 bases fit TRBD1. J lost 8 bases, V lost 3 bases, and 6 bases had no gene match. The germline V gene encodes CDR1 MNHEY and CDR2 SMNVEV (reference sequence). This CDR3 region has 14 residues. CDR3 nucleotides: TGTGCCAGCAGTTTGCACTTGGACAGGGAAAAACTGTTTTTT. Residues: CASSLHLDREKLFF.

The CDR3 reads CASSGAGVGNTIYF. The CDR3, as DNA: TGTGCCAGCAGTGGGGCCGGGGTCGGAAACACCATATATTTT. V and J are TRBV2 and TRBJ1-3; no reliable D call. The CDR3 is made up of 14 amino acids. Trimming took 4 bases from V and 4 from J, leaving 11 bases between them. Germline V lookup: CDR1 SNHLY, CDR2 FYNNEI.

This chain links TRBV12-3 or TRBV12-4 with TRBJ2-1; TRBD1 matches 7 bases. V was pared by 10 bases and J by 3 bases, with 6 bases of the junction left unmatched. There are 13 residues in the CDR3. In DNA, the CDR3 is TGTGCCAACAGCAGGGGGATCTACAATGAGCAGTTCTTC. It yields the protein CANSRGIYNEQFF.

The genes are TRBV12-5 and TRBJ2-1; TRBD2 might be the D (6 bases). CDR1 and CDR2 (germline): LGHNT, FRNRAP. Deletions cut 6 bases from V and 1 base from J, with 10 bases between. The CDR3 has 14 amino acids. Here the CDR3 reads CASGLGGSYNEQFF. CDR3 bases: TGTGCTAGTGGACTTGGAGGGTCCTACAATGAGCAGTTCTTC.

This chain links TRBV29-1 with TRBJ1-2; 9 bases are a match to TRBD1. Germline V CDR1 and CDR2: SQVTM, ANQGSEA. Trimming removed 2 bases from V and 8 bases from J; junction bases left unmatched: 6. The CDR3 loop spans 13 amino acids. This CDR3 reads CSVERDRARGYTF. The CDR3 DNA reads TGCAGCGTTGAAAGGGACAGGGCTCGGGGCTACACCTTC.

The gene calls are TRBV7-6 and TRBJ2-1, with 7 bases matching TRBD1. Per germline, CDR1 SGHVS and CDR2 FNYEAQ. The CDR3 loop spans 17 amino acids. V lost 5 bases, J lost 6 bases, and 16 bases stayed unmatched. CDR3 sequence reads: CASSPGSQGVIFNEQFF. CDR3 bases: TGTGCCAGCAGCCCTGGCTCCCAGGGGGTCATCTTCAATGAGCAGTTCTTC.

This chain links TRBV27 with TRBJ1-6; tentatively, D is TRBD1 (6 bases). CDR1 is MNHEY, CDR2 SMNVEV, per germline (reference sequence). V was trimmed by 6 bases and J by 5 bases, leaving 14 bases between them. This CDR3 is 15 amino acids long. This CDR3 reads CASSLGTIHNSPLHF. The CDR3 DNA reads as TGTGCCAGCAGCCTCGGGACAATCCATAATTCACCCCTCCACTTT.

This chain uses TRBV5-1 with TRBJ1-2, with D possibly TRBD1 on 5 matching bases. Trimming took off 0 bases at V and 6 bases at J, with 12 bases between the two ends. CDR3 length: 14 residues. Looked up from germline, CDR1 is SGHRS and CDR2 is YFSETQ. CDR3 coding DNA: TGCGCCAGCAGCTTGGGGGGCCTGGGGAATGGCTACACCTTC. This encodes CASSLGGLGNGYTF.